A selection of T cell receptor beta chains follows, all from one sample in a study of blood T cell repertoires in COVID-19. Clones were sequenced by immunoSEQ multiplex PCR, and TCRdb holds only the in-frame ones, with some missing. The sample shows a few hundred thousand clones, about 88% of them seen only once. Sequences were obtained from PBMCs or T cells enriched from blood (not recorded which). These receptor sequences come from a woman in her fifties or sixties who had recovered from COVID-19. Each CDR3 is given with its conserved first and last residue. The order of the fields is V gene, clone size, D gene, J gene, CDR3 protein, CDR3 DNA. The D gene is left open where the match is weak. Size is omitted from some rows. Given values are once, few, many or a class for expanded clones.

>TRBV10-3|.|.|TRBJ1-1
CAISGREDEAFF
TGTGCCATCAGTGGGCGAGAGGATGAAGCTTTCTTT
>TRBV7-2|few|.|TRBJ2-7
CASSEGDTSSYEQYF
TGTGCCAGCAGCGAGGGGGACACGAGCTCCTACGAGCAGTACTTC
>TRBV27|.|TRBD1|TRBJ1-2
CASRTGGRSYTF
TGTGCCAGCAGGACAGGGGGAAGGAGCTACACCTTC
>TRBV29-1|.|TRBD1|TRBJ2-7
CSVSFGTGSSYEQYF
TGCAGCGTTAGTTTCGGGACAGGGAGCTCCTACGAGCAGTACTTC
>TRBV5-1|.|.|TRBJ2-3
CASKSLPTSTDTQYF
TGCGCCAGCAAATCACTCCCCACTAGCACAGATACGCAGTATTTT
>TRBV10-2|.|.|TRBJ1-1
CASGSSPGFGTEAFF
TGCGCCAGCGGTTCCTCTCCAGGGTTCGGGACTGAAGCTTTCTTT
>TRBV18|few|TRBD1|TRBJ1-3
CASSPGTEGNTIYF
TGTGCCAGCTCACCAGGGACAGAGGGAAACACCATATATTTT
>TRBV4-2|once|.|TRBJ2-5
CASSQDRFGGQETQYF
TGTGCCAGCAGCCAAGATCGTTTCGGCGGACAAGAGACCCAGTACTTC
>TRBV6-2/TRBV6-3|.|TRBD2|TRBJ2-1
CASSPGTSGTSRFF
TGTGCCAGCAGTCCGGGGACTAGCGGGACATCACGATTCTTC
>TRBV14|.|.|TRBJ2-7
CASSQDPAGEQYF
TGTGCCAGCAGCCAAGATCCCGCAGGCGAGCAGTACTTC
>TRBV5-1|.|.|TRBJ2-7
CASSLEGLYEQYF
TGCGCCAGCAGCTTGGAGGGGCTTTACGAGCAGTACTTC
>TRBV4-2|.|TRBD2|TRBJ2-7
CASSQELLAGGQQQYF
TGTGCCAGCAGCCAAGAACTTCTAGCGGGAGGTCAGCAGCAGTACTTC
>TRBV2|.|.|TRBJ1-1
CASTVGEDTEAFF
TGTGCCAGCACTGTAGGGGAAGACACTGAAGCTTTCTTT
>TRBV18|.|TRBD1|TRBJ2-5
CASSSRRDRETQYF
TGTGCCAGCTCGTCCCGCCGGGACAGGGAGACCCAGTACTTC
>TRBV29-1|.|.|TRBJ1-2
CSVGTSGTPMGGYTF
TGCAGCGTTGGTACCTCCGGGACACCCATGGGAGGCTACACCTTC
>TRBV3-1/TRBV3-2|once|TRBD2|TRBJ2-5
CASSQPGLARETQYF
TGTGCCAGCAGCCAACCGGGACTAGCCCGTGAGACCCAGTACTTC
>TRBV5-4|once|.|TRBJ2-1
CASRYGTAGSYNEQFF
TGTGCCAGCAGATATGGGACGGCGGGATCCTACAATGAGCAGTTCTTC
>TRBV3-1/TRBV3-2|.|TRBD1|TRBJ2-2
CASSNRGTGELFF
TGTGCCAGCAGCAACAGGGGCACCGGGGAGCTGTTTTTT
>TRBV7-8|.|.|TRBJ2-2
CASSSLEASVTGELFF
TGTGCCAGCAGTTCGCTTGAGGCTAGCGTTACCGGGGAGCTGTTTTTT
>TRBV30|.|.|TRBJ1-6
CAWRGREGSPLHF
TGTGCCTGGAGAGGCAGGGAGGGTTCACCCCTCCACTTT
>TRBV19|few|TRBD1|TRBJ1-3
CATLGTGSASGNTIYF
TGTGCCACCCTCGGGACAGGTTCAGCTTCTGGAAACACCATATATTTT
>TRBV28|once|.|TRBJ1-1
CASSTLDDAEAFF
TGTGCCAGCAGTACACTAGACGACGCTGAAGCTTTCTTT
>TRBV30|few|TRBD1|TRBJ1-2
CAWNSPSGQGGGYTF
TGTGCCTGGAATTCGCCTTCTGGACAGGGGGGTGGCTACACCTTC
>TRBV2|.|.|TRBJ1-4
CASIGRGINEKLFF
TGTGCCAGCATCGGAAGGGGGATAAATGAAAAACTGTTTTTT
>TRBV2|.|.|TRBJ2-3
CASSITDTQYF
TGTGCCAGCAGCATCACAGATACGCAGTATTTT
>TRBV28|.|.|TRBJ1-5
CASSLGRYSNQPQHF
TGTGCCAGCAGTTTAGGCCGATATAGCAATCAGCCCCAGCATTTT
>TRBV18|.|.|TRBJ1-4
CASSPGRVDEKLFF
TGTGCCAGCTCACCAGGGAGGGTGGATGAAAAACTGTTTTTT
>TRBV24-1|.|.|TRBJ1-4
CATSEVTVGCGEKLFF
TGTGCCACCAGTGAAGTCACGGTAGGATGCGGTGAAAAACTGTTTTTT
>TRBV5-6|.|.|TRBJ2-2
CASSLVTGLTDTGELFF
TGTGCCAGCAGCTTGGTAACAGGTTTAACGGACACCGGGGAGCTGTTTTTT
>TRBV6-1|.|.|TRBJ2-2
CASSDYGRNTGELFF
TGTGCCAGCAGTGATTATGGCAGGAACACCGGGGAGCTGTTTTTT
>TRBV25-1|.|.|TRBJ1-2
CASSQGTQDYGYTF
TGTGCCAGCAGTCAGGGGACCCAAGACTATGGCTACACCTTC
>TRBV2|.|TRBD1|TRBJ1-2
CASSEDRGRDYGYTF
TGTGCCAGCAGTGAGGACAGGGGGCGAGACTATGGCTACACCTTC
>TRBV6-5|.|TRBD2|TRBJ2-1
CACGGRAGSEQFF
TGTGCCTGCGGGGGGAGGGCCGGGAGTGAGCAGTTCTTC
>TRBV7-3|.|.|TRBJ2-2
CASSFLGSGELFF
TGTGCCAGCAGCTTCCTCGGGTCCGGGGAGCTGTTTTTT
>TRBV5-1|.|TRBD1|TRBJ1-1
CASSLATGRWTEAFF
TGCGCCAGCAGCCTAGCGACAGGGAGGTGGACTGAAGCTTTCTTT
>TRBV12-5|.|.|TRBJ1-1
CASGSTVGAMNTEAFF
TGTGCTAGTGGTTCGACAGTTGGGGCAATGAACACTGAAGCTTTCTTT
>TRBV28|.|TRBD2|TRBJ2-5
CASSSNPLPFSFTGRAEKQETQYF
TGTGCCAGCAGTTCTAATCCCCTTCCTTTTTCCTTTACCGGGAGGGCCGAAAAACAAGAGACCCAGTACTTC
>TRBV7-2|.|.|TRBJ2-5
CASSLYSGRRVGTQYF
TGTGCCAGCAGCTTATACAGTGGGAGACGTGTCGGGACCCAGTACTTC
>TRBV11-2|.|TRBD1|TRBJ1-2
CASSPQGTGIDYGYTF
TGTGCCAGCAGCCCACAGGGGACAGGCATCGACTATGGCTACACCTTC
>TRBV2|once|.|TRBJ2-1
CASSTGYNEQFF
TGTGCCAGCAGCACGGGGTACAATGAGCAGTTCTTC